These 3 T cell receptor beta chains were all obtained from the same sample, sequenced in a study of Graves' ophthalmopathy and Graves' hyperthyroidism. Amplified material comprised TCR beta CDR3 regions derived from RNA transcripts. Following a first-round RT-PCR that used HTBI primers, a second-round multiplex PCR was carried out. Using its own MiXCR run on the multiplex PCR reads, TCRdb lists one record per CDR3 protein. The profile covers 170,000 or so distinct CDR3 sequences, with around two fifths appearing a single time and less than 9.5% taken by the ten largest. Sequencing was carried out using peripheral blood. The receptors derive from a man aged 30 to 45 with Graves' ophthalmopathy.

The V and J genes are TRBV6-1 and TRBJ1-3, with D perhaps TRBD1 (5 bases). CDR1 and CDR2 (germline): MNHNS, SASEGT. The CDR3 has 14 amino acids. The V gene lost 9 bases and the J gene lost 9 bases, with 21 bases spanning the gap. CDR3 region: CASRGTAAGGTIYF. The CDR3, as DNA: TGTGCCAGTAGAGGGACGGCAGCGGGGGGCACCATATATTTT.

This clonotype was counted ten times or more. The V and J genes are TRBV12-3 or TRBV12-4 and TRBJ2-2; D may be TRBD1 (6 bases). The CDR3 loop spans 16 amino acids. V was pared by 7 bases and J by 2 bases, with 17 bases between. CDR3 protein: CASKNSQGLNTGELFF. The CDR3 coding sequence is TGTGCCAGCAAGAATTCACAGGGCCTAAACACCGGGGAGCTGTTTTTT.

In its sample, this clonotype was seen many times. The rearrangement uses TRBV20-1 and TRBJ2-7, with 7 bases matching TRBD1. The CDR3 sequence is 15 residues long. V gave up 1 base and J gave up 2 bases; unmatched junction bases: 8. Germline loops: CDR1 DFQATT, CDR2 SNEGSKA (reference sequence). CDR3 amino acids: CSARGSTGAPYEQYF. For the CDR3, the DNA is TGCAGTGCTAGAGGTTCAACAGGGGCCCCCTACGAGCAGTACTTC.